Listed here are 17 T cell receptor beta chains from one sample, sequenced in a study of shared clonotypes between healthy human individuals. CD45RO negativity and positive selection for CCR7 defined naive CD8 cells, a population that excluded terminally differentiated effector memory CD45RA+ cells. Generated by immunoSEQ multiplex PCR, the TCRdb table keeps only in-frame clones and is missing some. This sample carries around 600,000 clones, roughly 95% of them seen once, and the ten largest clones take over 0.095%. Sequenced material: naive CD8+ T cells sorted from blood. These TCRs come from a woman in her 30s in good health.

The V call is TRBV15, the J call TRBJ2-2, with 7 bases fitting TRBD1. Trimming took 2 bases from V and 4 from J; bases not matched to a gene: 22. Germline CDR1 LNHNV, CDR2 YYDKDF (reference sequence). The CDR3 loop spans 21 amino acids. CDR3 bases: TGTGCCACCAGCAGACCCCCCCATCCAAAGGACAGGCCCCCATTCACCGGGGAGCTGTTTTTT. Protein sequence: CATSRPPHPKDRPPFTGELFF.

This clone was recorded only once. The chain has TRBV29-1 and TRBJ2-1; D perhaps matches TRBD2 (5 bases). V was shortened by 0 bases and J by 5 bases, with 14 bases between the two germline ends. In germline, CDR1 is SQVTM, CDR2 ANQGSEA. CDR3 size: 15 residues. The CDR3 loop is CSVEDPGSIHNEQFF. The CDR3 region has the DNA TGCAGCGTTGAAGATCCGGGAAGTATTCACAATGAGCAGTTCTTC.

The chain combines TRBV27 with TRBJ1-1, with D perhaps TRBD1 (6 bases). CDR1 MNHEY and CDR2 SMNVEV come from the germline V gene (reference sequence). The CDR3 has 13 residues. The V end lost 6 bases, the J end lost 4 bases, and 12 bases lay between the germline ends. The DNA for the CDR3 is TGTGCCAGCAGCCGTGTAGGGGGCACTGAAGCTTTCTTT. Residues: CASSRVGGTEAFF.

The chain has TRBV14 and TRBJ2-7; perhaps TRBD1 as D (6 bases). The CDR3 has 14 residues. The germline CDR1 and CDR2 sequences are SGHDN and FVKESK. V shed 5 bases and J shed 3 bases, with 14 bases lying between them. This CDR3 is CASSGRDIYYEQYF. The CDR3 DNA follows: TGTGCCAGCAGCGGCCGGGACATATACTACGAGCAGTACTTC.

The chain uses TRBV7-9 and TRBJ1-1; D is unresolved. V lost 9 bases and J 4 bases, leaving 15 bases between the germline ends. Germline CDR1 reads SEHNR; CDR2 reads FQNEAQ (reference sequence). This CDR3 has 13 amino acids. The CDR3 is CARAAVGGTEAFF. The CDR3 region has the DNA TGTGCCAGGGCGGCGGTTGGAGGCACTGAAGCTTTCTTT.

V is TRBV7-9 and J is TRBJ1-1; the D gene is possibly TRBD1 (5 bases). Trimming stripped 3 bases from V and 3 bases from J, with 14 bases between. This CDR3 has 15 residues. Germline values: CDR1 SEHNR, CDR2 FQNEAQ (reference sequence). CDR3 sequence reads: CASSLGQGGDTEAFF. CDR3 coding DNA: TGTGCCAGCAGCTTGGGGCAGGGCGGGGACACTGAAGCTTTCTTT.

The chain employs TRBV7-9 and TRBJ2-7; TRBD1 matches 7 bases. The V gene's germline CDR1 is SEHNR and CDR2 FQNEAQ (reference sequence). The CDR3 consists of 13 residues. The ends lost 11 bases at V and 0 bases at J; junction bases unmatched: 7. As DNA, the CDR3 is TGTGCCTTCCAGGGGGAACACTCCTACGAGCAGTACTTC. Encoded protein: CAFQGEHSYEQYF. Using reference TRBV7-9 and TRBJ2-7 for the parts outside the CDR3, the full variable domain is DTGVSQNPRHKITKRGQNVTFRCDPISEHNRLYWYRQTLGQGPEFLTYFQNEAQLEKSRLLSDRFSAERPKGSFSTLEIQRTEQGDSAMYLCAFQGEHSYEQYFGPGTRLTVT.

About this clone itself: This same CDR3 is encoded by further DNA sequences in the sample. CDR3 in amino acids: CASSQDRGTGELFF. CDR3 DNA: TGCGCCAGCAGCCAAGATAGGGGGACCGGGGAGCTGTTTTTT. The chain combines TRBV4-1 with TRBJ2-2; TRBD1 might be the D (6 bases). This CDR3 spans 14 amino acids. The ends were cut back, 0 bases at V and 5 bases at J, with 7 bases in the middle. Germline CDR1 MGHRA, CDR2 YSYEKL.

J is TRBJ1-1 and V is TRBV27; no firm D call. The ends were cut back, 6 bases at V and 6 bases at J, with 5 bases in the middle. Germline V gene sequence: CDR1 MNHEY, CDR2 SMNVEV (reference sequence). This CDR3 has 10 residues. The CDR3 nucleotides read TGTGCCAGCAGGGGGTCTGAAGCTTTCTTT. It translates to CASRGSEAFF.

This chain connects TRBV4-1 to TRBJ1-4; 7 bases are a match to TRBD1. CDR3 length: 15 residues. After removal of 4 bases from V and 5 bases from J, the junction contained 7 bases not matched to a gene. CDR1 is MGHRA, CDR2 YSYEKL, per germline. The CDR3 spells CASSLIRGRNEKLFF. The CDR3 nucleotides read TGCGCCAGCAGCCTAATCAGGGGGAGAAATGAAAAACTGTTTTTT.

This clone was detected only once. The chain couples TRBV18 to TRBJ2-7, with 7 bases aligning to TRBD1. After removal of 1 base from V and 0 bases from J, the junction contained 12 bases not matched to a gene. This CDR3 comprises 18 residues. CDR1 is KGHSH and CDR2 is LQKENI in the germline V gene. DNA for the CDR3: TGTGCCAGCTCACCACTGGGGACAGATACCGATAGCTCCTACGAGCAGTACTTC. Its translation: CASSPLGTDTDSSYEQYF.

A single count supports this clone. The genes are TRBV28 and TRBJ2-1; no clear D. Between the trimmed V and J ends, which lost 3 bases and 6 bases, there was a span of 6 bases. Germline V gene data show CDR1 as MDHEN and CDR2 as SYDVKM. This CDR3 comprises 12 residues. CDR3 sequence (DNA): TGTGCCAGCAGTTTTTCCCCCAATGAGCAGTTCTTC. Translating it yields CASSFSPNEQFF.

The J gene is TRBJ1-5, the V gene TRBV27; the D gene is possibly TRBD1 (5 bases). The CDR3 runs 14 residues. The germline V gene encodes CDR1 MNHEY and CDR2 SMNVEV (reference sequence). V dropped 3 bases and J dropped 2 bases, with 8 bases sitting between them. The CDR3 DNA reads as TGTGCCAGCAGTTTCCGGGACGGCAATCAGCCCCAGCATTTT. As protein: CASSFRDGNQPQHF.

The J gene is TRBJ1-2, the V gene TRBV25-1; D unresolved. Trimming pared 4 bases from V and 4 bases from J, leaving 19 bases between. CDR1 is MGHDK and CDR2 is SYGVNS in the germline V gene. This CDR3 is 16 amino acids long. The CDR3 reads CASSGNQLGKTYGYTF. The CDR3 DNA follows: TGTGCCAGCAGTGGAAACCAACTGGGAAAGACCTATGGCTACACCTTC.

The J gene is TRBJ2-7, the V gene TRBV19; 8 nucleotides match TRBD1. Germline CDR1 is LNHDA and CDR2 is SQIVND (reference sequence). V dropped 3 bases and J dropped 5; count of bases not matched to a gene: 9. There are 15 residues in the CDR3. The CDR3 loop reads CASSISGTGVHEQYF. In DNA, the CDR3 is TGTGCCAGTAGTATCTCCGGGACAGGCGTCCACGAGCAGTACTTC.

On this clone: Other DNA sequences in the same sample also yield this CDR3. The rearrangement uses TRBV27 and TRBJ1-1; no clear D. Germline lookup yields CDR1 MNHEY and CDR2 SMNVEV (reference sequence). This CDR3 is 13 amino acids long. V lost 0 bases to trimming and J lost 0 bases, with 2 bases between them. The DNA for the CDR3 is TGTGCCAGCAGTTTATCTTTGAACACTGAAGCTTTCTTT. It encodes CASSLSLNTEAFF.

This clone appeared a single time. This chain connects TRBV4-2 to TRBJ2-3, with 10 bases fitting TRBD2. J lost 4 bases, V lost 0 bases, and 7 bases had no gene match. Looked up from germline, CDR1 is LGHNA and CDR2 is YNFKEQ. This CDR3 contains 17 residues. The CDR3 sequence: CASSQEEEREGPDTQYF. As DNA, the CDR3 is TGTGCCAGCAGCCAAGAGGAGGAGCGGGAGGGCCCAGATACGCAGTATTTT.